The next 5 T cell receptor beta chains were all read from a single sample in a study of monozygotic twins with inflammatory bowel disease. TCRdb reprocessed the 5' RACE reads; each CDR3 protein has one entry and no DNA is given. The sample data list 300,000 to 400,000 distinct CDR3 sequences. The sequenced sample was blood. The source is a human donor with ulcerative colitis or Crohn's disease, or a healthy co-twin of an affected twin (not recorded which).

This chain uses TRBV7-9 with TRBJ1-4; the D gene TCRdb calls, TRBD1, cannot be checked with no DNA. Germline V gives CDR1 SEHNR, CDR2 FQNEAQ (reference sequence). The CDR3 is 15 amino acids. The chain's CDR3 is CASSPGEGTREKLFF.

The chain links TRBV4-3 to TRBJ2-3; TCRdb's D gene call, TRBD1, goes unchecked for lack of DNA. There are 14 residues in the CDR3. The germline V gene encodes CDR1 LGHNA and CDR2 YSLEER. This CDR3 is CASSQGTGSDTQYF.

The chain is built from TRBV20-1 and TRBJ2-7; without DNA, the TCRdb call of TRBD1 cannot be checked. In germline, CDR1 is DFQATT, CDR2 SNEGSKA (reference sequence). The CDR3 consists of 16 residues. The CDR3 loop reads CSARKGKGGLVREQYF.

The chain employs TRBV29-1 and TRBJ2-1; TCRdb lists TRBD2, though no DNA is available to test this call. This CDR3 comprises 14 residues. Germline values: CDR1 SQVTM, CDR2 ANQGSEA. The CDR3 loop reads CSVKGYLAGARKFF.

The gene calls are TRBV4-3 and TRBJ1-2. Germline CDR1 reads LGHNA; CDR2 reads YSLEER. This CDR3 region has 14 residues. CDR3: CASSQEFGVYGYTF.